This T cell receptor beta chain emerged from a study of blood T cell repertoires in COVID-19. Donors of Cohort 3 who recovered were those that had two negative PCRs, clearance, or symptom resolution. Data came from immunoSEQ multiplex PCR; TCRdb stores just in-frame clones and leaves some out. The sample shows 150,000 to 200,000 clones, 80% of them seen only once. The sequence was obtained from a woman aged 55-70 years who had recovered from COVID-19. The sequencing sample was made of PBMCs or T cells enriched from blood (not recorded which).

The CDR3 DNA sequence: TGTGCCAGCAGCACATCGAGGACAGGGACCTACGAGCAGTACTTC. Translating it yields CASSTSRTGTYEQYF. The chain combines TRBV7-2 with TRBJ2-7, with 8 bases fitting TRBD1. Germline assignment: CDR1 SGHTA and CDR2 FQGNSA. The CDR3 runs 15 residues. V lost 5 bases, J lost 2 bases, and 8 bases stayed unmatched.